This TCR beta chain was documented in a study of human T cells and chemical hapten exposure. Germline V gene lookup returns CDR1 SGHVS and CDR2 FQNEAQ. J was trimmed by 2 bases and V by 4 bases; bases with no gene match: 4. This CDR3 is 14 amino acids long. The treatment: therapeutic diphenylcyclopropenone sensitization with weekly scalp DPC. Unique molecular identifiers were attached to individual cDNA molecules within the library. TCRdb processed the reads anew with MiXCR; each CDR3 protein has one entry. The sample has under 4,000 distinct CDR3 sequences; 48% are singletons. The TCR comes from an adult with alopecia areata. Some clones in this sample may be carry-over from other donors' samples. This table probably holds off-target reads from a library built for another chain. The V call is TRBV7-8, the J call TRBJ2-5; TRBD1 aligns across 7 bases. Material: whole blood, obtained before DPC sensitization or 2, 6, or about 24 weeks after (not recorded which). The CDR3 is CASSSQTGQETQYF. CDR3 in DNA: TGTGCCAGCAGCTCCCAGACAGGGCAAGAGACCCAGTACTTC.